In its sample, the clone carrying this TCR beta chain was seen a few times. The V gene lost 0 bases and the J gene lost 6 bases, with 3 bases spanning the gap. Looked up from germline, CDR1 is LNHNV and CDR2 is YYDKDF (reference sequence). The CDR3 is 13 residues long. TCRdb recomputed calls from the RT-PCR reads with MiXCR, one row per CDR3 protein. The sample shows hundreds of thousands of distinct CDR3 sequences, under 9% of them seen only once. The entry originates in a study of response to subunit inactivated influenza vaccine. The V gene is TRBV15, the J gene TRBJ1-6, with D uncertain. The sequence came from a man aged 50 to 69 who received an inactivated influenza vaccine. Sequencing was performed on PBMCs from blood, taken less than 25 months after vaccination. The CDR3 sequence is CATSREINSPLHF. As DNA, the CDR3 is TGTGCCACCAGCAGAGAGATTAATTCACCCCTCCACTTT.